This T cell receptor (beta chain) was found in a study of blood T cell repertoires in COVID-19. Study details: Samples representing acute and convalescent COVID-19 were sourced from the United States, Italy and Spain. The analysed material was cDNA or gDNA that came from T cells, B-cell-depleted T cells, or PBMCs.

Repertoires were generated with immunoSEQ multiplex PCR, while TCRdb's copy carries only in-frame clones and drops some. The sample lists about 440,000 clones, 85% to 90% seen once, with over 4% in the top ten. The V and J ends lost 6 bases and 2 bases respectively, with 17 bases between them. The CDR3 loop spans 15 amino acids. Germline CDR1 is MNHEY and CDR2 is SVGAGI. This clonotype was sampled from a woman under 40 with acute or convalescent COVID-19. Sequencing used peripheral blood. V gene TRBV6-5 combines with J gene TRBJ2-7; D possibly corresponds to TRBD2 (6 bases). CDR3 sequence: CASSLNRDSAYEQYF. CDR3 nucleotides: TGTGCCAGCAGCCTTAACCGGGACTCAGCCTACGAGCAGTACTTC.